Each of the 8 T cell receptor beta chains below was sequenced from the same sample in a study of T cell repertoires in cytomegalovirus infection. Antigen specificity for these receptors is unknown. TCRdb itself ran the reads through MiXCR, one entry per CDR3 protein. Altogether approximately 990,000 distinct CDR3 sequences are present, about 33% being singletons, with the ten largest covering over 10%. The specimen comprised cultured CD8+ T cells from PBMCs, sampled from culture after CMV antigen stimulation. These receptors came from a human donor in good health (CMV status not recorded). Some clones in this sample may be carry-over from other donors' samples.

The chain combines TRBV6-2 or TRBV6-3 with TRBJ2-7, with a tentative D call TRBD1 (5 bases). Trimming pared 6 bases from V and 4 bases from J, leaving 16 bases between. This CDR3 comprises 14 residues. Germline V gene sequence: CDR1 MNHEY, CDR2 SVGEGT. The CDR3 protein is CASSVDLRDYEQYV. The CDR3, as DNA: TGTGCCAGCAGCGTAGACCTCAGGGATTACGAGCAGTACGTC.

This CDR3 reads CASSLISGGAYYEQFF. Written as DNA, the CDR3 is TGTGCCAGCAGCTTAATTAGCGGGGGAGCTTACTATGAGCAGTTCTTC. This chain joins TRBV7-2 and TRBJ2-1, with 9 bases matching TRBD2. The V gene end was trimmed by 2 bases and the J gene end by 8 bases; junction bases not matched to a gene: 10. CDR3 length equals 16 residues. The germline gives CDR1 SGHTA, CDR2 FQGNSA.

The chain has TRBV6-5 and TRBJ1-2, with D uncertain. This CDR3 spans 16 amino acids. Trimming stripped 0 bases from V and 1 base from J, with 12 bases between. Germline V lookup: CDR1 MNHEY, CDR2 SVGAGI. Written as DNA, the CDR3 is TGTGCCAGCAGTTACTCGGGATTGGACGGTAACTATGGCTACACCTTC. Protein product: CASSYSGLDGNYGYTF.

This clonotype was picked up a small number of times. This sequence joins TRBV4-2 and TRBJ2-1; tentatively, D is TRBD2 (5 bases). The CDR3 covers 16 residues. The germline gives CDR1 LGHNA, CDR2 YNFKEQ. Trimming removed 2 bases from V and 8 bases from J, with 19 bases in between. The CDR3 nucleotides are TGTGCCAGCAGCCAAATTTCCTTTCTAGCTTCCGATGAGCAGTTCTTC. It specifies CASSQISFLASDEQFF.

This chain links TRBV6-2 or TRBV6-3 with TRBJ2-1; D uncertain. Looked up from germline, CDR1 is MNHEY and CDR2 is SVGEGT. V lost 4 bases, J lost 3 bases, and 16 bases lay in between. This CDR3 comprises 16 residues. The chain's CDR3 is CASSWPDGAVYNEQFF. The CDR3 nucleotides read TGTGCCAGCAGTTGGCCGGACGGAGCAGTCTACAATGAGCAGTTCTTC.

This clonotype was counted a few times. V usage is TRBV27 and J usage is TRBJ1-1; D gene uncertain. The length of the CDR3 is 13 residues. CDR1 MNHEY and CDR2 SMNVEV come from the germline V gene (reference sequence). V was cut by 0 bases and J by 6 bases, with 8 bases left in between. The DNA for the CDR3 is TGTGCCAGCAGTTTATCGATCACAGCTGAAGCTTTCTTT. Its protein is CASSLSITAEAFF.

The V gene is TRBV4-1, the J gene TRBJ2-1, with unresolved D. CDR3 length: 13 residues. Between the trimmed V and J ends, which lost 4 bases and 7 bases, there was a span of 11 bases. CDR1 is MGHRA and CDR2 is YSYEKL in the germline V gene. CDR3 amino acids: CASSPHLGNEQFF. The CDR3 DNA reads TGCGCCAGCAGCCCTCACCTTGGGAATGAGCAGTTCTTC.

The V and J genes are TRBV27 and TRBJ2-7; D is perhaps TRBD1 (6 bases). Deletions cut 5 bases from V and 3 bases from J, with 14 bases between. Looked up from germline, CDR1 is MNHEY and CDR2 is SMNVEV (reference sequence). This CDR3 is 14 amino acids long. The CDR3 region has the DNA TGTGCCAGCAGTGCGGCTAGGGGGATCTACGAGCAGTACGTC. It yields the protein CASSAARGIYEQYV.